One and the same sample provided the 29 T cell receptor beta chains below, sequenced in a study of T cells in pancreatic ductal adenocarcinoma listed by TCRdb under 2017. The library was built by means of the immunoSEQ multiplex PCR assay. The table comes from immuneACCESS by way of TCRdb, which keeps in-frame sequences with V and J called. Part of the clones is missing from these tables; in studies checked, under half for an unresolved V gene and the rest for unknown reasons. Within this sample are about 16,000 clones, with about 90% of them counted one time only. The ten top clones hold 16% of the sample. The pancreatic ductal adenocarcinoma patients who were selected had gone through surgery without receiving any neoadjuvant therapy. Sample: PBMCs. These receptors all stem from a human donor with pancreatic ductal adenocarcinoma.

The gene calls are TRBV27 and TRBJ1-2, with TRBD1 identical over 8 bases. J was trimmed by 0 bases and V by 1 base; bases with no gene match: 4. Germline CDR1 reads MNHEY; CDR2 reads SMNVEV (reference sequence). This CDR3 contains 16 residues. This CDR3 is CASSLYGTGTNYGYTF. The CDR3 nucleotides are TGTGCCAGCAGTTTATATGGGACAGGAACTAACTATGGCTACACCTTC.

V and J are TRBV11-3 and TRBJ2-2; D not resolved. The CDR3 spans 14 residues. Germline CDR1 reads SGHNT; CDR2 reads YENEEA. Trimming took 0 bases from V and 2 from J, leaving 4 bases between them. In nucleotides, the CDR3 is TGTGCCAGCAGCTTAGACAGAAACACCGGGGAGCTGTTTTTT. This codes for CASSLDRNTGELFF.

The count of this clone is one. The gene calls are TRBV11-1 and TRBJ1-1, with 7 bases matching TRBD1. The CDR3 has 15 amino acids. The trim removed 5 bases at V and 1 base at J, leaving 7 bases unmatched. The germline V gene has CDR1 SGHAT and CDR2 FQDESV (reference sequence). CDR3 DNA: TGTGCCAGCAGCCCCCCTCAGGGGGGGAACACTGAAGCTTTCTTT. Translation gives CASSPPQGGNTEAFF.

The J gene is TRBJ1-1, the V gene TRBV19; TRBD1 matches at 9 bases. This CDR3 has 15 amino acids. Germline CDR1 is LNHDA and CDR2 is SQIVND (reference sequence). J lost 4 bases, V lost 1 base, and 4 bases had no gene match. For the CDR3, the DNA is TGTGCCAGTAGTATAGGGGACAGGGTTGGCACTGAAGCTTTCTTT. Its translation: CASSIGDRVGTEAFF.

The chain combines TRBV4-3 with TRBJ2-5, with 7 bases identical to TRBD1. The CDR3 is 14 residues long. Germline V gene data show CDR1 as LGHNA and CDR2 as YSLEER. The J segment lost 7 bases and the V segment lost 0 bases, leaving 5 bases of the junction unmatched. The CDR3 coding sequence is TGCGCCAGCAGCCAAGATCTGTCAGGGGGGACCCAGTACTTC. Translated, it gives CASSQDLSGGTQYF.

For the CDR3, the DNA is TGCGCCAGCAGCCAGACCGGTGGGGAAAAACTGTTTTTT. Its protein is CASSQTGGEKLFF. J is TRBJ1-4 and V is TRBV4-3; D not certain. The CDR3 loop spans 13 amino acids. Germline values: CDR1 LGHNA, CDR2 YSLEER. With 3 bases removed from V and 8 bases from J, the gap between germline ends came to 10 bases.

J is TRBJ2-1 and V is TRBV21-1; the tabulated D call, TRBD1, remains unverified against the DNA. TRBV21-1 is annotated as a pseudogene. The CDR3 is 15 amino acids. Here the CDR3 reads CASSKLRGSYNEQFF. CDR3 in DNA: TGTGCCAGCAGCAAACTCAGGGGCTCCTACAATGAGCAGTTCTTC.

V usage is TRBV7-8 and J usage is TRBJ1-5; 10 bases line up with TRBD1. The J segment lost 0 bases and the V segment lost 5 bases, leaving 7 bases of the junction unmatched. CDR1 and CDR2 (germline): SGHVS, FQNEAQ. The CDR3 runs to 17 residues. CDR3 loop: CASSLRTGGNSNQPQHF. The CDR3 DNA sequence: TGTGCCAGCAGCCTAAGGACAGGGGGAAATAGCAATCAGCCCCAGCATTTT.

The chain combines TRBV5-4 with TRBJ2-1, with D uncertain. The V end was cut by 0 bases, the J end by 10 bases, with 8 bases between. Germline CDR1 and CDR2: SGHNT and YYREEE (reference sequence). The CDR3 is 12 amino acids. CDR3 protein: CASSLGSGEQFF. CDR3 DNA sequence: TGTGCCAGCAGCTTGGGTTCCGGGGAGCAGTTCTTC.

The CDR3 DNA follows: TGTGCCAGCAGCGTAGGGGTTTTCGGCACTGAAGCTTTCTTT. It translates to CASSVGVFGTEAFF. This chain uses TRBV7-9 with TRBJ1-1; maybe TRBD1 (5 bases). In germline, CDR1 is SEHNR, CDR2 FQNEAQ (reference sequence). This CDR3 has 14 residues. The V end was cut by 5 bases, the J end by 4 bases, with 14 bases between.

On this clone itself: Relative to the germline gene, one junction end is altered; a read error may explain this. The chain employs TRBV6-1 and TRBJ2-1; either TRBD1 or TRBD2 may supply D (5 bases each). This CDR3 has 14 residues. The germline V gene has CDR1 MNHNS and CDR2 SASEGT. CDR3 in DNA: TGTGCCAGCAGATCCGGGACCTCCGACAATGAGCAGTTCTTC. Residues: CASRSGTSDNEQFF.

The chain employs TRBV5-6 and TRBJ2-7; 10 nucleotides align to TRBD1. V was clipped by 0 bases and J by 5 bases; unmatched bases: 11. The CDR3 totals 17 residues. The germline gives CDR1 SGHDT, CDR2 YYEEEE. The chain's CDR3 is CASSLEKGGQGGHEQYF. The CDR3 region has the DNA TGTGCCAGCAGCTTGGAAAAGGGAGGACAGGGGGGCCACGAGCAGTACTTC.

The gene calls are TRBV9 and TRBJ2-7; 9 nucleotides match TRBD1. The germline gives CDR1 SGDLS, CDR2 YYNGEE. The V and J ends lost 0 bases and 5 bases, in that order; junction bases with no gene match: 12. The CDR3 runs 17 residues. The CDR3 DNA reads TGTGCCAGCAGCGTAGGTACAGGGGGCGGGCTGAGTCACGAGCAGTACTTC. It codes for CASSVGTGGGLSHEQYF.

V is TRBV11-2 and J is TRBJ2-1; the D gene is possibly TRBD1 (5 bases). The CDR3 extends over 15 amino acids. CDR1 is SGHAT and CDR2 is FQNNGV in the germline V gene. The germline V and J ends were trimmed by 1 base and 4 bases, with 11 bases remaining between them. Here the CDR3 DNA reads TGTGCCAGCAGCTTAGTCGTGGGGCAGTACAATGAGCAGTTCTTC. Translation gives CASSLVVGQYNEQFF. The full variable domain, its missing parts supplied by reference TRBV11-2 and TRBJ2-1, is EAGVAQSPRYKIIEKRQSVAFWCNPISGHATLYWYQQILGQGPKLLIQFQNNGVVDDSQLPKDRFSAERLKGVDSTLKIQPAKLEDSAVYLCASSLVVGQYNEQFFGPGTRLTVL.

The CDR3 loop is CSVLPFNTGELFF. The CDR3 coding sequence is TGCAGCGTTCTTCCCTTTAACACCGGGGAGCTGTTTTTT. This chain uses TRBV29-1 with TRBJ2-2; no definite D call. Germline V lookup: CDR1 SQVTM, CDR2 ANQGSEA. The CDR3 has 13 residues. V gave up 5 bases and J gave up 2 bases, with 9 bases separating them.

The V call is TRBV28, the J call TRBJ2-3; 7 positions match TRBD1. This CDR3 comprises 14 residues. Losses at the gene ends were 7 bases for V and 5 bases for J; bases not matched to a gene: 9. In germline, CDR1 is MDHEN, CDR2 SYDVKM. The CDR3 coding sequence is TGTGCCAGCACCCTGGACAGGTCAAAAGATACGCAGTATTTT. Encoded protein: CASTLDRSKDTQYF.

This clone was detected once. The V call is TRBV2, the J call TRBJ2-5; 10 bases line up with TRBD2. Germline lookup yields CDR1 SNHLY and CDR2 FYNNEI. This CDR3 spans 17 amino acids. The ends lost 4 bases at V and 0 bases at J; junction bases unmatched: 8. The CDR3 is CASSVWSGGGYQETQYF. The CDR3 DNA sequence: TGTGCCAGCAGTGTATGGAGCGGGGGGGGGTACCAAGAGACCCAGTACTTC.

This clone was counted a single time. The chain employs TRBV30 and TRBJ1-2; D remains unclear. The CDR3 covers 12 residues. Germline V lookup: CDR1 GTSNPN, CDR2 SVGIG (reference sequence). The germline V and J ends were trimmed by 7 bases and 8 bases, with 17 bases remaining between them. This CDR3 reads CAYREAGRGYTF. In DNA form, the CDR3 reads TGTGCCTACAGAGAGGCAGGCAGGGGCTACACCTTC.

This chain links TRBV7-2 with TRBJ1-1, with TRBD1 identical over 7 bases. The junction had 11 bases not matched to a gene; V was cut back by 9 bases and J by 1 base. The CDR3 covers 15 residues. Germline V CDR1 and CDR2: SGHTA, FQGNSA. The chain's CDR3 is CASRDSASKNTEAFF. DNA for the CDR3: TGTGCCAGTAGGGACAGTGCTTCGAAGAACACTGAAGCTTTCTTT. Variable domain in full (rest from reference TRBV7-2 and TRBJ1-1): GAGVSQSPSNKVTEKGKDVELRCDPISGHTALYWYRQSLGQGLEFLIYFQGNSAPDKSGLPSDRFSAERTGGSVSTLTIQRTQQEDSAVYLCASRDSASKNTEAFFGQGTRLTVV.

The J gene is TRBJ2-1, the V gene TRBV11-2, with a tentative D call TRBD1 (8 bases). The CDR3 covers 16 residues. The germline gives CDR1 SGHAT, CDR2 FQNNGV. With 1 base removed from V and 6 bases from J, the gap between germline ends came to 16 bases. This CDR3 reads CASSLGSTGGVNEQFF. In nucleotides, the CDR3 is TGTGCCAGCAGCTTAGGGTCTACAGGGGGGGTCAATGAGCAGTTCTTC.

V gene TRBV5-1 combines with J gene TRBJ2-3; D ambiguous. Trimming left V 0 bases short and J 0 bases short, with 5 bases between. Germline loops: CDR1 SGHRS, CDR2 YFSETQ. The CDR3 has 14 residues. CDR3 sequence: CASSLATSTDTQYF. The CDR3 nucleotides read TGCGCCAGCAGCTTGGCTACTAGCACAGATACGCAGTATTTT.

This clone was seen once. The chain couples TRBV30 to TRBJ1-2; the match to TRBD1 covers 8 bases. Trimming cost V 3 bases and J 5 bases; bases outside gene matches: 35. This CDR3 has 23 residues. Germline assignment: CDR1 GTSNPN and CDR2 SVGIG (reference sequence). The CDR3 DNA reads as TGTGCCTGGAGGACCTTTCGACGCTGGGCTTCGCAGGGGGCAGGGGGCCTTGCTTATGGCTACACCTTC. Translating gives CAWRTFRRWASQGAGGLAYGYTF.

The chain recombines TRBV7-2 with TRBJ2-1; TRBD1 matches 10 bases. Germline V gene sequence: CDR1 SGHTA, CDR2 FQGNSA. Germline trimming cut 2 bases from V and 7 bases from J; bases unmatched to any gene: 8. The CDR3 extends over 16 amino acids. The CDR3 is CASSLYGTGDRNEQFF. The CDR3 coding sequence is TGTGCCAGCAGCTTATACGGGACAGGGGATCGTAATGAGCAGTTCTTC.

V and J are TRBV18 and TRBJ2-3; D is ambiguous. The CDR3 contains 13 residues. CDR1 and CDR2 (germline): KGHSH, LQKENI. The germline V and J ends were trimmed by 0 bases and 0 bases, with 1 base remaining between them. CDR3 sequence reads: CASSPPSTDTQYF. The CDR3 nucleotides are TGTGCCAGCTCACCACCTAGCACAGATACGCAGTATTTT.

The chain recombines TRBV27 with TRBJ1-2; 10 bases align to TRBD1. CDR3 size: 14 residues. V lost 9 bases, J lost 5 bases, and 9 bases stayed unmatched. Germline V lookup: CDR1 MNHEY, CDR2 SMNVEV (reference sequence). This chain's CDR3 is CASGTGAIPYGYTF. CDR3 DNA sequence: TGTGCCAGTGGGACAGGGGCCATTCCGTATGGCTACACCTTC.

V and J are TRBV27 and TRBJ2-1; 8 positions agree with TRBD2. CDR3 length equals 14 residues. V was pared by 5 bases and J by 7 bases, with 7 bases of the junction left unmatched. The germline V gene has CDR1 MNHEY and CDR2 SMNVEV (reference sequence). CDR3 sequence reads: CASSDGTGGNEQFF. The CDR3 nucleotides are TGTGCCAGCAGTGACGGGACGGGGGGGAATGAGCAGTTCTTC.

The rearrangement joins TRBV7-3 to TRBJ1-6; D is unresolved. V was trimmed by 5 bases and J by 5 bases, leaving 13 bases between them. The CDR3 sequence is 15 residues long. CDR1 and CDR2 from the germline V gene are SGHTA and FQGTGA. The CDR3 bases are TGTGCCAGCAGCCTACGAGGTGGGAATAATTCACCCCTCCACTTT. It specifies CASSLRGGNNSPLHF.

This chain links TRBV4-3 with TRBJ2-5; 9 bases are a match to TRBD2. CDR3 size: 14 residues. CDR1 is LGHNA and CDR2 is YSLEER in the germline V gene. The ends lost 0 bases at V and 9 bases at J; junction bases unmatched: 5. The CDR3: CASSQDRGGRAQYF. CDR3 DNA sequence: TGCGCCAGCAGCCAAGATCGAGGCGGGAGGGCCCAGTACTTC.

The V and J genes are TRBV28 and TRBJ2-2; D unclear. Trimming cost V 11 bases and J 0 bases, with 19 bases left between them. The CDR3 loop spans 16 amino acids. Germline assignment: CDR1 MDHEN and CDR2 SYDVKM. The CDR3 DNA reads TGTGCCGGCTCCTCCTTCAGGCAAACGAACACCGGGGAGCTGTTTTTT. It translates to CAGSSFRQTNTGELFF.